These 20 T cell receptor beta chains share one sample of origin, sequenced in a study of T cells in narcolepsy. The table came from immunoSEQ multiplex PCR; TCRdb's copy has only in-frame clones and leaves some out. The sample holds 15,000 to 20,000 clones; 65% to 90% are singletons and the top ten take roughly 0.75%. The material sequenced was memory (CD45RA-) CD4+ T cells from blood. The origin of the receptors is a human donor in good health.

The chain is built from TRBV5-1 and TRBJ2-2; 13 positions agree with TRBD2. V was clipped by 3 bases and J by 1 base; unmatched bases: 3. Germline CDR1 SGHRS, CDR2 YFSETQ. CDR3 length equals 17 residues. CDR3 nucleotide sequence: TGCGCCAGCAGCTGGACTAGCGGGAGAATGAACACCGGGGAGCTGTTTTTT. This translates into CASSWTSGRMNTGELFF.

The V and J genes are TRBV25-1 and TRBJ1-2; D not resolved. V was trimmed by 3 bases and J by 4 bases, leaving 12 bases between them. Germline V lookup: CDR1 MGHDK, CDR2 SYGVNS. The CDR3 length is 14 residues. CDR3 sequence (DNA): TGTGCCAGCAGTGATGCCTCGGAGCGCTATGGCTACACCTTC. This translates into CASSDASERYGYTF.

The chain couples TRBV19 to TRBJ2-3; TRBD2 matches at 9 bases. Germline V lookup: CDR1 LNHDA, CDR2 SQIVND (reference sequence). V shed 5 bases and J 3 bases; nucleotides not matched to a gene: 6. The length of the CDR3 is 15 residues. CDR3 amino acids: CASSLAGWGTDTQYF. The CDR3 DNA is TGTGCCAGTAGTCTAGCGGGGTGGGGGACAGATACGCAGTATTTT.

V usage is TRBV6-6 and J usage is TRBJ1-2; D call uncertain. Germline lookup yields CDR1 MNHNY and CDR2 SVGAGI (reference sequence). V lost 5 bases, J lost 2 bases, and 15 bases lay in between. The CDR3 is 15 amino acids. The CDR3 region is CASSQTHGGNYGYTF. CDR3 bases: TGTGCCAGCAGTCAGACCCACGGAGGGAACTATGGCTACACCTTC.

J is TRBJ1-1 and V is TRBV7-2, with D uncertain. Trimming cost V 4 bases and J 8 bases, with 23 bases left between them. The CDR3 is 16 amino acids. Germline V CDR1 and CDR2: SGHTA, FQGNSA. CDR3 in amino acids: CASSSPSSPNAGEAFF. CDR3 nucleotide sequence: TGTGCCAGCAGCTCACCCTCCTCTCCTAATGCGGGGGAAGCTTTCTTT.

The J gene is TRBJ2-3, the V gene TRBV9; D not certain. V lost 4 bases and J 0 bases, leaving 9 bases between the germline ends. The V gene's germline CDR1 is SGDLS and CDR2 YYNGEE. This CDR3 comprises 14 residues. Written as DNA, the CDR3 is TGTGCCAGCAGCCTCAGTAGGAGCACAGATACGCAGTATTTT. Translating gives CASSLSRSTDTQYF.

V and J are TRBV29-1 and TRBJ1-2; TRBD1 matches 8 bases. This CDR3 is 16 amino acids long. Germline V gene sequence: CDR1 SQVTM, CDR2 ANQGSEA. The ends lost 8 bases at V and 4 bases at J; junction bases unmatched: 18. The CDR3 here is CSFRREEGTGFYGYTF. The CDR3 region has the DNA TGCAGCTTCCGAAGGGAAGAAGGGACAGGTTTCTATGGCTACACCTTC.

The rearrangement links TRBV6-4 to TRBJ2-1; 8 positions agree with TRBD1. Germline CDR1 reads MRHNA; CDR2 reads SNTAGT. With 5 bases clipped from V and 5 bases from J, the junction kept 5 bases outside the gene matches. The CDR3 length is 14 residues. For the CDR3, the DNA is TGTGCCAGCAGTCCGGGACAGGCAAACAATGAGCAGTTCTTC. This translates into CASSPGQANNEQFF.

V usage is TRBV6-5 and J usage is TRBJ1-6; D is perhaps TRBD1 (5 bases). Germline V gene lookup returns CDR1 MNHEY and CDR2 SVGAGI. Trimming removed 7 bases at V and 7 bases at J, with 11 bases between. The CDR3 loop spans 13 amino acids. The CDR3 region has the DNA TGTGCCAGCAAGATTGGGACGAATTCACCCCTCCACTTT. Protein sequence: CASKIGTNSPLHF.

This rearrangement joins TRBV11-2 to TRBJ1-2; TRBD1 might be the D (5 bases). In germline, CDR1 is SGHAT, CDR2 FQNNGV. This CDR3 region has 14 residues. Trimming stripped 2 bases from V and 4 bases from J, with 11 bases between. Here the CDR3 DNA reads TGTGCCAGCAGCTTATTTGACAGATCCTATGGCTACACCTTC. Translation: CASSLFDRSYGYTF.

This clone was picked up a small number of times. This rearrangement joins TRBV19 to TRBJ1-5, with TRBD1 matching 8 bases. The CDR3 consists of 16 residues. CDR1 is LNHDA and CDR2 is SQIVND in the germline V gene (reference sequence). The V segment lost 6 bases and the J segment 2 bases; nucleotides outside the gene matches: 9. This chain's CDR3 is CASREGQGGGNQPQHF. The CDR3 DNA reads TGTGCCAGTAGGGAAGGACAGGGCGGAGGCAATCAGCCCCAGCATTTT.

The chain recombines TRBV19 with TRBJ1-1; D ambiguous. V gave up 4 bases and J gave up 1 base, with 7 bases separating them. Looked up from germline, CDR1 is LNHDA and CDR2 is SQIVND (reference sequence). The CDR3 runs 13 residues. CDR3 nucleotides: TGTGCCAGTAGTAGATACCCGAACACTGAAGCTTTCTTT. Its translation: CASSRYPNTEAFF.

CDR3 coding DNA: TGTGCCAGCAGCTTAATAGCGGCCGCCCACAATGAGCAGTTCTTC. Translated, it gives CASSLIAAAHNEQFF. The chain joins TRBV7-3 to TRBJ2-1; a possible D gene is TRBD2 (6 bases). The germline V gene has CDR1 SGHTA and CDR2 FQGTGA. Trimming left V 1 base short and J 5 bases short, with 12 bases between. The CDR3 is 15 amino acids.

V gene TRBV6-5 combines with J gene TRBJ2-1, with D perhaps matching TRBD1 (7 bases). Looked up from germline, CDR1 is MNHEY and CDR2 is SVGAGI. V was shortened by 9 bases and J by 2 bases, with 17 bases between the two germline ends. The CDR3 extends over 15 amino acids. The CDR3 loop is CARRQGGGTYNEQFF. The CDR3 coding sequence is TGTGCCAGAAGACAGGGAGGAGGAACCTACAATGAGCAGTTCTTC.

The chain recombines TRBV5-1 with TRBJ1-1; 10 nucleotides align to TRBD1. The germline V gene has CDR1 SGHRS and CDR2 YFSETQ. This CDR3 comprises 17 residues. J lost 1 base, V lost 2 bases, and 8 bases had no gene match. CDR3 loop: CASSFDRGRSWNTEAFF. Here the CDR3 DNA reads TGCGCCAGCAGCTTTGACAGGGGGCGAAGTTGGAACACTGAAGCTTTCTTT.

The chain is built from TRBV5-5 and TRBJ1-2, with D tentatively TRBD1 (6 bases). Germline values: CDR1 SGHKS, CDR2 YYEKEE (reference sequence). CDR3 length: 17 amino acids. V lost 0 bases and J 7 bases, leaving 22 bases between the germline ends. This CDR3 is CASSLDPLITGARGYTF. Written as DNA, the CDR3 is TGTGCCAGCAGCTTGGATCCCCTGATTACGGGGGCGCGTGGCTACACCTTC.

The CDR3 here is CASSHLALSKSYEQYF. The CDR3 DNA reads TGTGCCAGCAGCCACCTGGCCCTCTCCAAGTCCTACGAGCAGTACTTC. The V call is TRBV12-1, the J call TRBJ2-7; the table's D call, TRBD1, has no DNA check behind it. TRBV12-1 is reported as a pseudogene. The CDR3 runs 16 residues.

The chain carries TRBV5-1 and TRBJ1-1; D is perhaps TRBD1 (5 bases). The CDR3 length is 14 residues. V was trimmed by 1 base and J by 1 base, leaving 8 bases between them. From germline, CDR1 is SGHRS and CDR2 YFSETQ. Here the CDR3 reads CASSLSQGNTEAFF. The CDR3 bases are TGCGCCAGCAGCTTGTCTCAGGGGAACACTGAAGCTTTCTTT.

This chain links TRBV5-4 with TRBJ2-3; D may be TRBD1 (6 bases). This CDR3 spans 14 amino acids. Trimming removed 4 bases at V and 1 base at J, with 10 bases between. Germline assignment: CDR1 SGHNT and CDR2 YYREEE (reference sequence). This CDR3 is CASSPDSRTDTQYF. CDR3 nucleotide sequence: TGTGCCAGCAGCCCGGACAGCCGCACAGATACGCAGTATTTT. The whole variable domain, remainder taken from reference TRBV5-4 and TRBJ2-3, is ETGVTQSPTHLIKTRGQQVTLRCSSQSGHNTVSWYQQALGQGPQFIFQYYREEENGRGNFPPRFSGLQFPNYSSELNVNALELDDSALYLCASSPDSRTDTQYFGPGTRLTVL.

V and J are TRBV9 and TRBJ2-4; TRBD1 is a possible D gene (6 bases). V was shortened by 0 bases and J by 0 bases, with 10 bases between the two germline ends. The CDR3 has 16 amino acids. Germline values: CDR1 SGDLS, CDR2 YYNGEE. In DNA form, the CDR3 reads TGTGCCAGCAGCGTAGAGGGGGATCTAGCCAAAAACATTCAGTACTTC. It specifies CASSVEGDLAKNIQYF.